The present entry profiles one T cell receptor (beta chain) with its context. There is no known antigen for this receptor. The sample holds no much larger clone one base away, and base qualities are not on file. This specimen belongs to a study of T-cell memory formation after mild COVID-19 (dated by TCRdb to about 2021). About the full investigation: TCR sequence clusters from the two donors were found to be largely donor specific. Two young, previously healthy adult volunteers made up the cohort, one male and one female. In two donors, T-cell clones that expanded and contracted after mild COVID-19 were followed by sequencing TCRalpha and TCRbeta repertoires longitudinally. Overall study results and their limits: Some responding clones were found in pre-infection memory, which suggests that pre-existing cross-reactive memory T cells took part in the SARS-CoV-2 response. Clones contracting from day 15 to 85 had balanced CD4/CD8 phenotypes, while a second wave expanding from day 15 to 37 was biased towards CD4+. SARS-CoV-2 specificity was not confirmed for the second-wave clones peaking on day 37. Contracting CD4+ clones turned up mainly in the CM and EM memory subsets, whereas EMRA was where CD8+ clones were enriched. The study included only a couple of mild cases, and larger cohorts that include severe cases with pre-infection samples were judged to be necessary.

From V the trimming removes 5 bases and from J it removes 9 bases, while the gene matches leave 9 bases of the junction unaccounted for. CDR1 and CDR2, looked up from the germline V gene, are SGHTA and FQGNSA. From cysteine to phenylalanine, the CDR3 is 15 amino acids long. Only the CDR3 portion is preserved as DNA: 45 bases, with reading frame beginning at the first base. The listed sequencing device is Illumina NovaSeq 6000. TCRalpha and TCRbeta cDNA libraries were constructed by 5'RACE with constant-segment primers, with sample barcodes and unique molecular identifiers being introduced. RNA was extracted from every sample with Trizol reagent. Library amplification was performed in two PCR steps, and a second sample barcode and Illumina TruSeq adapters were introduced in the second step. The libraries were sequenced on an Illumina NovaSeq using 2 x 150 bp paired-end reads. As for the original processing: Reads were demultiplexed and collapsed into UMI-guided consensus sequences with migec v1.2.7. Using mixcr v2.1.11, UMI consensuses were aligned to TRA and TRB V and J templates and then assembled into clonotypes. Expanded or contracted clonotypes were those called significant by both edgeR and NoisET, with noise models trained on biological replicates. edgeR calls used a false discovery rate-adjusted p below 0.01 and a log2 fold-change threshold of 1. As an exploratory analysis of dynamics, max-normalized trajectories of the 1000 most abundant clonotypes were examined by PCA with hierarchical clustering. The CD4 or CD8 phenotype of responding clones was assigned using the separately sequenced CD4+ and CD8+ repertoires. TCRdb itself trimmed the public reads at Q25 with fastp, ran MiXCR and retained productive beta chains. Under each unique CDR3 protein, matching rows form one entry showing the most common genes and DNA. It is TCRdb's table, rather than the study itself, that gives the V and J calls and clone size. This sample is represented by approximately 390,000 distinct CDR3 sequences; about 17% of them were singletons. About 22% of the sample is held by the ten biggest clonotypes.

Ficoll-Paque density gradient centrifugation was the method used to isolate PBMCs. The specimen was PBMCs or a T cell subset sorted from them (not recorded which). The chain is made from TRBV7-2 and TRBJ2-1; 11 bases in between match TRBD1. The source of this sequence is a man younger than 35 who had mild COVID-19 (a few samples of this study predate the infection). The sample titles of this study are shuffled in the database, so cell type and time point are left out; the donor was told from shared clones. The CDR3 reads as follows: CASSNSGGTGGEQFF. The nucleotides read TGTGCCAGCAGCAACTCCGGCGGGACAGGGGGTGAGCAGTTCTTC.